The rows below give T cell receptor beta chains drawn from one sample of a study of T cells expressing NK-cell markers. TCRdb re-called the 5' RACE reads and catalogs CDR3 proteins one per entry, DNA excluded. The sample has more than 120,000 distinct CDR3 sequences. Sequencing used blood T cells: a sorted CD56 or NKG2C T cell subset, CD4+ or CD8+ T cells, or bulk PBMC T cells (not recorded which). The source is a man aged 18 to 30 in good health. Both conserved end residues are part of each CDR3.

CATSDETAGGGGTDTQYF,TRBV24-1,TRBJ2-3
CASSLTSGRLADTQYF,TRBV14,TRBJ2-3
CASSSPPLGEQFF,TRBV12-3/TRBV12-4,TRBJ2-1
CASGTGGYEQYF,TRBV10-2,TRBJ2-7
CASSQDQVDEQFF,TRBV4-2,TRBJ2-1
CASTGTNSYNEQLF,TRBV12-3/TRBV12-4,TRBJ2-1
CASSLPDSAEQYF,TRBV28,TRBJ2-7
CSARDRTLRNEQFF,TRBV20-1,TRBJ2-1
CASSPTGTPYNEQFF,TRBV14,TRBJ2-1
CASSIVSGHTGELFF,TRBV19,TRBJ2-2
CAISGLAGDTDTQYF,TRBV10-3,TRBJ2-3
CACTDRLYGYTF,TRBV30,TRBJ1-2
CASRQGETQYF,TRBV5-1,TRBJ2-5